Included here is one T cell receptor (beta chain) sequence, with context. Its cognate antigen has yet to be identified. No base quality information exists; no much larger clone differs at one position. The immunoSEQ Assay, a bias-controlled multiplex PCR, was used to amplify TCRbeta CDR3 regions from genomic DNA. The source study handled its data this way. The number of nucleated cells in each sample was estimated from the amplification of reference gene primers within the assay. To quantify the absolute abundance of each unique TCRbeta CDR3 rearrangement, sequence reads were collapsed and filtered. For each sample, productive Simpson clonality was calculated as the square root of Simpson's diversity index over productive rearrangements. Drawn from immuneACCESS, this table holds only the in-frame rearrangements with V and J called that TCRdb kept. Clones are partly lost; checked studies trace under half to an unresolved V gene and leave the rest unexplained. The V and J calls and clone size are taken from that table; D and trimming were inferred from the DNA. For this sample there are about 82,000 clones; around 88% appear just once. About 15% of the sample is taken by the ten largest.

From the germline V gene, CDR1 is SGHRS and CDR2 is YFSETQ. The germline ends are 13 bases apart after V is trimmed by 2 bases and J by 6 bases. The cysteine opens and the phenylalanine closes a CDR3 of 14 amino acids. Of all the DNA, just the CDR3 is kept, 42 bases in frame from base 1. Collaborating institutions collected whole blood in K2EDTA tubes following their own protocols. For TCRbeta analysis, collaborators shipped samples as frozen whole blood, isolated PBMCs, or DNA extracted from either of those sample types. The sample originates from a study of blood T cell repertoires in COVID-19 (TCRdb year 2020). General notes on the study: Samples from collaborators originated in the United States, Italy and Spain and spanned both the acute and convalescent phases of COVID-19. The repertoires were made available in a free public database intended to serve as a resource for research on the immune response to SARS-CoV-2. Samples were obtained from the ongoing ImmuneRACE study (first 160 participants) and from 950 to 1,500 subjects provided by 6 global collaborators. Sample metadata almost always included a de-identified subject ID, COVID-19 status, age in years and sex. The material from the prospective study consisted of cDNA or gDNA derived from T cells, B-cell-depleted T cells, or PBMCs. Where available, HLA class I and class II types were taken from metadata supplied by the sample provider and were not determined by assay-based typing. Deeply sampled blood TCRbeta repertoires from subjects exposed to, actively infected with, or recovered from COVID-19 were included in the dataset. Points the paper makes about the study in general: The amount of clinical and demographic metadata varied by source and participant and was provided uncurated.

Sequenced sample: peripheral blood. The chain links TRBV5-1 with TRBJ2-3; possibly the D gene is TRBD1, per 6 matching bases. This TCR was sampled from a woman aged 55-75 years with acute or convalescent COVID-19. The CDR3 sequence is CASSLQGQGDTQYF. The DNA sequence is as follows: TGCGCCAGCAGCTTACAGGGTCAGGGTGATACGCAGTATTTT.